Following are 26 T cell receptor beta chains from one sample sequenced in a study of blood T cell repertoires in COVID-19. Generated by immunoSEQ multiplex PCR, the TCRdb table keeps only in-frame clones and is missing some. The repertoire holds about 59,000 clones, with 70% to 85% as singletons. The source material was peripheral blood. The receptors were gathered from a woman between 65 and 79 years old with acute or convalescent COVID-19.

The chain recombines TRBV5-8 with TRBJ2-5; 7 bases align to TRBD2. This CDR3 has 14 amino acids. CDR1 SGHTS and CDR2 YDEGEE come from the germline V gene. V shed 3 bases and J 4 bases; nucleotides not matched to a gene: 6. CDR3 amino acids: CASSWEGPRETQYF. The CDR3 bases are TGTGCCAGCAGCTGGGAGGGGCCGCGAGAGACCCAGTACTTC.

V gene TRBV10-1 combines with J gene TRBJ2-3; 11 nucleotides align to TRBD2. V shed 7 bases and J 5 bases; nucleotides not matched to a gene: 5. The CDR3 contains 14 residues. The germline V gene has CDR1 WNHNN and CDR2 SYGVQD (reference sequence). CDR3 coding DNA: TGCGCCAGCATCGTAGCGGGGGGGAAAGATACGCAGTATTTT. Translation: CASIVAGGKDTQYF.

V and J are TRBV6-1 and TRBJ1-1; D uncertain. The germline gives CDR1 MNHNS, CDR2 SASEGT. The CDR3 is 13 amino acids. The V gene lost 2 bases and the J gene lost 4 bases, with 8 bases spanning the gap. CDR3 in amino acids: CASSEYEGTEAFF. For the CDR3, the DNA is TGTGCCAGCAGTGAATATGAGGGCACTGAAGCTTTCTTT.

CDR3 sequence reads: CASSYSNEGYEQYF. CDR3 bases: TGTGCCAGCAGTTACTCGAACGAGGGCTACGAGCAGTACTTC. The rearrangement uses TRBV6-5 and TRBJ2-7; D perhaps matches TRBD2 (5 bases). Germline CDR1 and CDR2: MNHEY and SVGAGI. Trimming removed 0 bases from V and 3 bases from J, with 9 bases in between. This CDR3 comprises 14 residues.

CDR3 protein: CASSQGIRNYEQYF. The CDR3, as DNA: TGTGCCAGCAGCCAGGGGATTCGAAACTACGAGCAGTACTTC. The chain carries TRBV2 and TRBJ2-7; perhaps TRBD1 as D (6 bases). Germline V gene data show CDR1 as SNHLY and CDR2 as FYNNEI. The CDR3 covers 14 residues. Trimming removed 6 bases at V and 3 bases at J, with 15 bases between.

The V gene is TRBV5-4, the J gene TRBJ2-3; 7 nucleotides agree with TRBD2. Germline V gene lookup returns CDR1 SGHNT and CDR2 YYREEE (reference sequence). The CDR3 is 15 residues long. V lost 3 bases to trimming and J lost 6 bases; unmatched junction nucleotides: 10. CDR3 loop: CASSYAGAGGDTQYF. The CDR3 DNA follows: TGTGCCAGCAGCTATGCCGGGGCCGGGGGGGATACGCAGTATTTT.

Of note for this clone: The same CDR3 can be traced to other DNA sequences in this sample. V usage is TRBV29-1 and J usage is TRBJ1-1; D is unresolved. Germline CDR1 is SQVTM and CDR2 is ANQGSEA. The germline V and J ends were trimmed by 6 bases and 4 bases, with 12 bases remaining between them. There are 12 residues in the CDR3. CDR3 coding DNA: TGCAGCGTCTTACAAGGGAGCACTGAAGCTTTCTTT. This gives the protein CSVLQGSTEAFF.

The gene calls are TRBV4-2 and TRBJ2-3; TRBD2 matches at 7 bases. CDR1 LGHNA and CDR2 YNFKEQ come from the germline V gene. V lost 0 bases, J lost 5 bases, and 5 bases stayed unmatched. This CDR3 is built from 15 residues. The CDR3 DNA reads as TGTGCCAGCAGCCAAGATGTGGTAGCGGGAGATACGCAGTATTTT. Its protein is CASSQDVVAGDTQYF.

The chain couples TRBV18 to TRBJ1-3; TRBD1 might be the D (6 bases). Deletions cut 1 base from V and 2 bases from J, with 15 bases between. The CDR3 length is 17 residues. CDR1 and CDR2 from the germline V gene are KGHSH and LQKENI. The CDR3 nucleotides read TGTGCCAGCTCACCACGTTCAGGGGATCGAGCTGGAAACACCATATATTTT. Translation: CASSPRSGDRAGNTIYF.

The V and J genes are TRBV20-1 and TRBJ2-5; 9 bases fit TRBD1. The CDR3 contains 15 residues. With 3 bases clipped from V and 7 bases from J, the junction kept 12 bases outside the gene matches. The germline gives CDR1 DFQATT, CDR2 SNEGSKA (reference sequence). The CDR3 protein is CSASYGQGFGGTQYF. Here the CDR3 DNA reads TGCAGTGCTAGTTACGGACAGGGGTTCGGGGGGACCCAGTACTTC.

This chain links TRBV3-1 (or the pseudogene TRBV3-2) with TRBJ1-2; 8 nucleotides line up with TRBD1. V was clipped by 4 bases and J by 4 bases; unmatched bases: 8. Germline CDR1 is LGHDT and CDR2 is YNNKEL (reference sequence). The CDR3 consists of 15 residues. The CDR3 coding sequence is TGTGCCAGCAGCCGATCGACAGGGGACGGCTATGGCTACACCTTC. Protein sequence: CASSRSTGDGYGYTF.

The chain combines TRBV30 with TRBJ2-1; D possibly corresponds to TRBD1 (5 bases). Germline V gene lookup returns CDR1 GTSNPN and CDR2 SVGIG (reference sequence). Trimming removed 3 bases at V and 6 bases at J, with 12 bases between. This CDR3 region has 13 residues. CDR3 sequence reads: CAWRGLGSNEQFF. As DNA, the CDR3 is TGTGCCTGGAGGGGGCTAGGGTCCAATGAGCAGTTCTTC.

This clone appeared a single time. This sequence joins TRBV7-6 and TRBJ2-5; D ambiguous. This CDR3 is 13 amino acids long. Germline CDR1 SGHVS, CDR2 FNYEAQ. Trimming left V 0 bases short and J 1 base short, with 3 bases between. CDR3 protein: CASSLAAQETQYF. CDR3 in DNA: TGTGCCAGCAGCTTAGCGGCCCAAGAGACCCAGTACTTC.

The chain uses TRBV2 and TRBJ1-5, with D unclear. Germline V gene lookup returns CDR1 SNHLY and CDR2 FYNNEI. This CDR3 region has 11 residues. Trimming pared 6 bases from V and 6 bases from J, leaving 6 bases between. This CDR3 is CASRLSQPQHF. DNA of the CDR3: TGTGCCAGCAGATTGAGTCAGCCCCAGCATTTT.

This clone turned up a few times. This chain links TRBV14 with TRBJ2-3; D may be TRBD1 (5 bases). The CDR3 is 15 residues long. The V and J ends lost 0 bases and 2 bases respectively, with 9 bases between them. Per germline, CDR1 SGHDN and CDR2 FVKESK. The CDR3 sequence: CASSQDRVNTDTQYF. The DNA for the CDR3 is TGTGCCAGCAGCCAAGACAGGGTGAACACAGATACGCAGTATTTT. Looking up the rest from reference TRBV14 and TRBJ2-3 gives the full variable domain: EAGVTQFPSHSVIEKGQTVTLRCDPISGHDNLYWYRRVMGKEIKFLLHFVKESKQDESGMPNNRFLAERTGGTYSTLKVQPAELEDSGVYFCASSQDRVNTDTQYFGPGTRLTVL.

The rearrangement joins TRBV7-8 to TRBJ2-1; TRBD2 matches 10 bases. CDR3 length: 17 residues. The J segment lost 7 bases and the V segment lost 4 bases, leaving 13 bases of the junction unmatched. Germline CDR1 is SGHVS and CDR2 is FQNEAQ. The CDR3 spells CASSSSSGGRRRNEQFF. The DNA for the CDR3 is TGTGCCAGCAGCTCCTCTAGCGGGGGCCGCCGGCGGAATGAGCAGTTCTTC.

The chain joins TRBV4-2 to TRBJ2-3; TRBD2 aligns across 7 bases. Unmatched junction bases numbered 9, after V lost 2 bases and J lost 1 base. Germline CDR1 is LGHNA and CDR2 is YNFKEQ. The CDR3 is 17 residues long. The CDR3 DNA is TGTGCCAGCAGCCAACTTCCTAGCGGACTACGCACAGATACGCAGTATTTT. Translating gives CASSQLPSGLRTDTQYF.

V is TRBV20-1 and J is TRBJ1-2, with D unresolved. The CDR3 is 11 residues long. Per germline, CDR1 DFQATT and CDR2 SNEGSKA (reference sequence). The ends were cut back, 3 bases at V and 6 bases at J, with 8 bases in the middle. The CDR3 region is CSASGSHGYTF. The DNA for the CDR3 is TGCAGTGCTAGCGGTTCGCATGGCTACACCTTC.

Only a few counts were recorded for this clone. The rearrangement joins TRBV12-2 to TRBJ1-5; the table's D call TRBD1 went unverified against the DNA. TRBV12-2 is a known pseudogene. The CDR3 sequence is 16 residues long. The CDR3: CASRFDRGRVNQPQHF. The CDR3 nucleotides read TGTGCAAGTCGCTTTGACAGGGGTAGGGTCAATCAGCCCCAGCATTTT.

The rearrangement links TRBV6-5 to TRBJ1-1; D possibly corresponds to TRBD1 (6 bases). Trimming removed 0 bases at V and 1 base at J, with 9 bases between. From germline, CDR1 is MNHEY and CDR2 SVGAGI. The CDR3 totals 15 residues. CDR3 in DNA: TGTGCCAGCAGTTACTCTAGGGGACAGAACACTGAAGCTTTCTTT. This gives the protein CASSYSRGQNTEAFF.

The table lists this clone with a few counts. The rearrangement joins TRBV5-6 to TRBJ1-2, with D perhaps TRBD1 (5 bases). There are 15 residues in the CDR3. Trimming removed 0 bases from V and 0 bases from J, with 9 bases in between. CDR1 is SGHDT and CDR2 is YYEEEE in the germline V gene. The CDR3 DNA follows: TGTGCCAGCAGCTTGGTGGACATCTCTAACTATGGCTACACCTTC. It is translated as CASSLVDISNYGYTF. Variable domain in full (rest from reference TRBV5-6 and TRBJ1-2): DAGVTQSPTHLIKTRGQQVTLRCSPKSGHDTVSWYQQALGQGPQFIFQYYEEEERQRGNFPDRFSGHQFPNYSSELNVNALLLGDSALYLCASSLVDISNYGYTFGSGTRLTVV.

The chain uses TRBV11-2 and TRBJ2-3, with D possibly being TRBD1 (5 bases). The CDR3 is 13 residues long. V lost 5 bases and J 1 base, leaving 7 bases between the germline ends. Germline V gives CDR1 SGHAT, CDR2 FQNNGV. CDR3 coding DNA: TGTGCCAGCAGCGGCAGGGGCACAGATACGCAGTATTTT. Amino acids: CASSGRGTDTQYF.

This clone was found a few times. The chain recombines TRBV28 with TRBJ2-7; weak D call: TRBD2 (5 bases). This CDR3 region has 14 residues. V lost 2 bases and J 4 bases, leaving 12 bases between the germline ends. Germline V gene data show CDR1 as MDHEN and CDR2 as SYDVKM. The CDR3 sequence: CASSLEGTGYEQYF. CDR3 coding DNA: TGTGCCAGCAGTTTAGAGGGAACGGGTTACGAGCAGTACTTC.

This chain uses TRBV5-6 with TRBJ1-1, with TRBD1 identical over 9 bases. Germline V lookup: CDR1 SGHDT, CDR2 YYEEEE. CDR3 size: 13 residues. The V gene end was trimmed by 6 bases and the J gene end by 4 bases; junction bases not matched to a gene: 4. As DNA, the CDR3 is TGTGCCAGCATCGTGACAGGGGGCACTGAAGCTTTCTTT. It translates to CASIVTGGTEAFF.

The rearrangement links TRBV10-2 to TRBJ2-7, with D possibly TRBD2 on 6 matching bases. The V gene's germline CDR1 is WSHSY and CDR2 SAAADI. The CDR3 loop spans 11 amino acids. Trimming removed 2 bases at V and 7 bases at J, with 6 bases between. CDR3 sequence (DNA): TGCGCCAGCAGTGAGGGGGGGGAGCAGTACTTC. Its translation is CASSEGGEQYF.

CDR3 nucleotide sequence: TGTGCCAGCAGCGCCCGGGGGGTCTCCTACAATGAGCAGTTCTTC. Amino acid sequence: CASSARGVSYNEQFF. This chain links TRBV9 with TRBJ2-1; 7 nucleotides line up with TRBD2. Per the germline V gene, CDR1 is SGDLS and CDR2 is YYNGEE. V gave up 3 bases and J gave up 0 bases; unmatched junction bases: 3. This CDR3 is 15 amino acids long. The whole variable domain, remainder taken from reference TRBV9 and TRBJ2-1, is DSGVTQTPKHLITATGQRVTLRCSPRSGDLSVYWYQQSLDQGLQFLIQYYNGEERAKGNILERFSAQQFPDLHSELNLSSLELGDSALYFCASSARGVSYNEQFFGPGTRLTVL.